A selection of T cell receptor beta chains follows, all from one sample in a study of OX40 agonist ivuxolimab in advanced cancers. Repertoires were generated with immunoSEQ multiplex PCR, while TCRdb's copy carries only in-frame clones and drops some. The repertoire holds tens of thousands of clones, about 90% seen once, with approximately 3.8% in the top ten. The source was CD4+ or CD8+ T cells sorted from blood, collected in a trial of the OX40 agonist ivuxolimab. The receptors were sampled from an adult with an advanced solid tumor such as melanoma, head and neck, liver or kidney cancer. The CDR3 runs from the conserved cysteine through the conserved F or W. The order of the fields is CDR3 DNA, CDR3 protein, J gene, D gene, clone size, V gene. A D gene is named only where the DNA matches it firmly. The size of a clone is reported for some rows only, either as once, few or many, or as a class for expanded clones.

TGTGCCAGCTCACGAGAGAGCAATCAGCCCCAGCATTTT CASSRESNQPQHF TRBJ1-5 . . TRBV18
TGTGCCAGCAAGGTAACCGGTTTGGAGACCCAGTACTTC CASKVTGLETQYF TRBJ2-5 . . TRBV14
TGTGCCAGCAGTTTATCCCGGGGCCGCCAGCATTTT CASSLSRGRQHF TRBJ1-5 . . TRBV28
TGTGCCAGCAGTTGGACAGGGATTGACTACACCTTC CASSWTGIDYTF TRBJ1-2 TRBD1 . TRBV28
TGTGCCAGCAGTGATCCCGGGAGAAATGAGCAGTTCTTC CASSDPGRNEQFF TRBJ2-1 . once TRBV2
TGTGCCAGCAGTTTTTCAGGGTGGGGGGAAGAGACACCCCTCCACTTT CASSFSGWGEETPLHF TRBJ1-6 . . TRBV28
TGTGCCACGACCCTAGGGGGGGGGAACAACTATGGCTACACCTTC CATTLGGGNNYGYTF TRBJ1-2 . . TRBV28
TGCGCCAGCAGCTTGCGGCGTGAGGGGGCGGGTACTGAAGCTTTCTTT CASSLRREGAGTEAFF TRBJ1-1 TRBD1 . TRBV5-1
TGTGCCACCTCCCCAGGGGATGAGCAGTTCTTC CATSPGDEQFF TRBJ2-1 . . TRBV2
TGTGCCACAGGACGAGCTCGGGAGCAGTACTTC CATGRAREQYF TRBJ2-7 . . TRBV28
TGTGCCAGCAGTGTTAGGGACAACTCCTACAATGAGCAGTTCTTC CASSVRDNSYNEQFF TRBJ2-1 . . TRBV2
TGCGCCAGCAGCCTCAGGGAAGGGAAGTCTGAAGCTTTCTTT CASSLREGKSEAFF TRBJ1-1 . once TRBV4-1
TGTGCCAGCAGCCTAGCGGGTCTATACAATGAGCAGTTCTTC CASSLAGLYNEQFF TRBJ2-1 TRBD2 once TRBV5-3
TGTGCCAGCAGTATGGACAGGGGGTCAGAGACCCAGTACTTC CASSMDRGSETQYF TRBJ2-5 TRBD1 . TRBV6-1
TGTGCCAGCAGTTCTGGGAATCAGCCCCAGCATTTT CASSSGNQPQHF TRBJ1-5 . . TRBV28
TGTGCCAGCCTCCAGGGACGAGAGACCCAGTACTTC CASLQGRETQYF TRBJ2-5 . . TRBV28
TGTGCCTGGGGGGACACCTCCTCTGGAAACACCATATATTTT CAWGDTSSGNTIYF TRBJ1-3 . . TRBV30
TGTGCCAGCAGCTTAGCGGGAACCCTTCAGTACTTC CASSLAGTLQYF TRBJ2-7 . . TRBV7-9
TGTGCCAGCAGCCCGCGACAGGGGAGGGATTCACCCCTCCACTTT CASSPRQGRDSPLHF TRBJ1-6 TRBD1 . TRBV7-8
TGTGCCAGCAGTGTTTTGGGGGCAGGTGCCTACGAGCAGTACTTC CASSVLGAGAYEQYF TRBJ2-7 . . TRBV2
TGTGCCAGCAGTTACTCGGGGTTGGGACAGAACTATGGCTACACCTTC CASSYSGLGQNYGYTF TRBJ1-2 TRBD1 . TRBV6-6
TGTGCCAGCAGTCAAGGGGTAGGAGTGGGCACAGATACGCAGTATTTT CASSQGVGVGTDTQYF TRBJ2-3 . . TRBV13
TGTGCCAGCAGCTTACTCAGGACTAATGAGCAGTTCTTC CASSLLRTNEQFF TRBJ2-1 . . TRBV5-4
TGTGCCAGCAGCTCCGGGACTAGCGGGGGCAGCACAGATACGCAGTATTTT CASSSGTSGGSTDTQYF TRBJ2-3 TRBD2 . TRBV11-3
TGTGCCAGCAGTACCCAGGTGTCCTCTACCAGGGAGCTGTTTTTT CASSTQVSSTRELFF TRBJ2-2 . . TRBV28
TGCGCCAGCAGCAACTCAACTTTAGCGGGAGGCTCCTACGAGCAGTACTTC CASSNSTLAGGSYEQYF TRBJ2-7 TRBD2 . TRBV10-1
TGTGCCAGCAGCTTAGCTCGGCGGGAAGCTTTCTTT CASSLARREAFF TRBJ1-1 . . TRBV13
TGTGCCAGCAGCAAAGATGGGACAGGGGATCAGCCCCAGCATTTT CASSKDGTGDQPQHF TRBJ1-5 . . TRBV21-1
TGTGCCAGCAGCCCCTCGACAGGGTCAAATGAAAAACTGTTTTTT CASSPSTGSNEKLFF TRBJ1-4 TRBD1 . TRBV5-4
TGTGCCAGCAGCTCGGACTTGTTTTACGAGCAGTACTTC CASSSDLFYEQYF TRBJ2-7 . few TRBV5-6
TGTGCCAGCAGCTCGGCGGGCTATGGCTACACCTTC CASSSAGYGYTF TRBJ1-2 . few TRBV28
TGTGCCAGTAGTGCCGACATACCGAACTATGGCTACACCTTC CASSADIPNYGYTF TRBJ1-2 . . TRBV19
TGTGCCGGACAGGGAACGGACTATGGCTACACCTTC CAGQGTDYGYTF TRBJ1-2 TRBD1 . TRBV2